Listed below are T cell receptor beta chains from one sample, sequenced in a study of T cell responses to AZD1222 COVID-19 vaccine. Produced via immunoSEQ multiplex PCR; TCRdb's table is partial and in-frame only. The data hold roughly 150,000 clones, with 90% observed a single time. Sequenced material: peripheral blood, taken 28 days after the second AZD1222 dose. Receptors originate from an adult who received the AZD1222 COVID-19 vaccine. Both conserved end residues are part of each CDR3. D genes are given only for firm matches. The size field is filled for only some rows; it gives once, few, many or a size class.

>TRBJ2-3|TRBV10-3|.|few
TGTGCCATCAGTGTAGGTCGGGACGTAGATACGCAGTATTTT
CAISVGRDVDTQYF
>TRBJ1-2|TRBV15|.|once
TGTGCCACCAGCAACACTGCTAACTATGGCTACACCTTC
CATSNTANYGYTF
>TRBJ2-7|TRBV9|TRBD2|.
TGTGCCAGCAGCGTAGATGCGGGAGGGCTCTCCGGCGAGCAGTACTTC
CASSVDAGGLSGEQYF
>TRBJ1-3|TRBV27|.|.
TGTGCCAGCAGTTTTGCGGCCTTCCTTGGAAACACCATATATTTT
CASSFAAFLGNTIYF
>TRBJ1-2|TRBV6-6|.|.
TGTGCCAGCAGTTACGAGTCCCTTTTGGATGGCTACACCTTC
CASSYESLLDGYTF
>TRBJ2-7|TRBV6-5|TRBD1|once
TGTGCCAGCAGCAGGGGGCCGGGCTACGAGCAGTACTTC
CASSRGPGYEQYF
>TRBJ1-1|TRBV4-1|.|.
TGCGCCAGCAGCCAAGATAGATTAAACCCAGGGGCCATTGAAGCTTTCTTT
CASSQDRLNPGAIEAFF
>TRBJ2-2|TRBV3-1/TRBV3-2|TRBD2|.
TGTGCCAGCAGCCAAAAGGCGGGGGGCTGGACCGGGGAGCTGTTTTTT
CASSQKAGGWTGELFF
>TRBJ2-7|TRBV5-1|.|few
TGCGCCAGCAGCCGCGGAGGGTACGAGCAGTACTTC
CASSRGGYEQYF
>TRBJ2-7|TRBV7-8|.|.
TGTGCCAGCAGCCTTACCCGGGACGAGCAGTACTTC
CASSLTRDEQYF
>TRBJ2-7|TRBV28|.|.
TGTGCCAGCAGCTACAACTACGAGCAGTACTTC
CASSYNYEQYF
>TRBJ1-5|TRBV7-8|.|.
TGTGCCAGCAGCTTAGTAGCCGCAACAGGGTTCAATCAGCCCCAGCATTTT
CASSLVAATGFNQPQHF
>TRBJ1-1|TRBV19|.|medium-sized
TGTGCCAGTAGGCCGGGATGGGACACTGAAGCTTTCTTT
CASRPGWDTEAFF
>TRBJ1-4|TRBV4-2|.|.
TGTGCCAGCAGCCAAGATAACGACGAAAAACTGTTTTTT
CASSQDNDEKLFF
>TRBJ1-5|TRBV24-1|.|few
TGTGCCACCAGTGGGGGTCGCAGTAATAGCAATCAGCCCCAGCATTTT
CATSGGRSNSNQPQHF
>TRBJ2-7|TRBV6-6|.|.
TGTGCCAGCAGTAACGGCGGGACCAACTACGAGCAGTACTTC
CASSNGGTNYEQYF
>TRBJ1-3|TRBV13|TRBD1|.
TGTGCCAGCAGCGCGTACCGACAGGGAGTAATCTCTGGAAACACCATATATTTT
CASSAYRQGVISGNTIYF
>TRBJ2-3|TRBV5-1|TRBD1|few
TGCGCCAGCAGCCCCCGGACAGGGGGCGTGGATACGCAGTATTTT
CASSPRTGGVDTQYF
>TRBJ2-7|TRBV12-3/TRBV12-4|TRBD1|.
TGTGCCAGCAGTCCACAGGGGAGAGAGCAGTACTTC
CASSPQGREQYF
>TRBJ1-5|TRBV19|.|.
TGTGCCAGTACCTACGAGGGTGGCCAGCCCCAGCATTTT
CASTYEGGQPQHF
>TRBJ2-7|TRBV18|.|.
TGTGCCAGCTCAAGAGGGCAGACCCCGATCGAGCAGTACTTC
CASSRGQTPIEQYF
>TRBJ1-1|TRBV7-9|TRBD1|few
TGTGCCAGCAGTTCCGACAGGGGGTCCACTGAAGCTTTCTTT
CASSSDRGSTEAFF
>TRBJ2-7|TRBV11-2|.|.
TGTGCCAGCAGCTTAGTAGTGGACGGGCCCTACGAGCAGTACTTC
CASSLVVDGPYEQYF
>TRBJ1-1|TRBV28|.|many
TGTGCCAGCAATGATAGGCGGCAAGCTTTCTTT
CASNDRRQAFF
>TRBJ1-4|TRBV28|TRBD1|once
TGTGCCAGCACGTCGCGCGGGACAGCCGAAAAACTGTTTTTT
CASTSRGTAEKLFF
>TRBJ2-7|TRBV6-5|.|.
TGTGCCAGCAGCCTGATCGTTTACGAGCAGTACTTC
CASSLIVYEQYF
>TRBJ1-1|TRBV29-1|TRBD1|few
TGCAGCGCCCGACAGGGAGGAAGGAACACTGAAGCTTTCTTT
CSARQGGRNTEAFF
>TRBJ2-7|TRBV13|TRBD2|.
TGTGCCAGCAGCTTAAGTAGGGCTAGCGGGATTGACGAGCAGTACTTC
CASSLSRASGIDEQYF
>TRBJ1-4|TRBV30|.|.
TGTGCCTGGAGGGGGGGAGGAAAACTGTTTTTT
CAWRGGGKLFF
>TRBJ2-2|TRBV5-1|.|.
TGCGCCAGCAGCCCCAGGGGGGCAGACAGGGTAGGCACCGGGGAGCTGTTTTTT
CASSPRGADRVGTGELFF
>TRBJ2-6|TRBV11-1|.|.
TGTGCCAGCAGCTTACGAGGGGCCAACGTCCTGACTTTC
CASSLRGANVLTF
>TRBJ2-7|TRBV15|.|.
TGTGCCACCAGCAGAGAAATAGGACATAGTAACTACGAGCAGTACTTC
CATSREIGHSNYEQYF
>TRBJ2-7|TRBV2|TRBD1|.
TGTGCCAGCAGTAGACAGGGGGCCCACGAGCAGTACTTC
CASSRQGAHEQYF
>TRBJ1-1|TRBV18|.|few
TGTGCCAGCTCGAAATTTCCAGGTGTAGCGGACACTGAAGCTTTCTTT
CASSKFPGVADTEAFF
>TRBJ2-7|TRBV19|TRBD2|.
TGTGCCAGTAGCCCGCCTAGCGGGAGCTACGAGCAGTACTTC
CASSPPSGSYEQYF
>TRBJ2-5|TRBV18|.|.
TGTGCCAGCTCACCACCGGCGGGGTGGGGAGAGACCCAGTACTTC
CASSPPAGWGETQYF